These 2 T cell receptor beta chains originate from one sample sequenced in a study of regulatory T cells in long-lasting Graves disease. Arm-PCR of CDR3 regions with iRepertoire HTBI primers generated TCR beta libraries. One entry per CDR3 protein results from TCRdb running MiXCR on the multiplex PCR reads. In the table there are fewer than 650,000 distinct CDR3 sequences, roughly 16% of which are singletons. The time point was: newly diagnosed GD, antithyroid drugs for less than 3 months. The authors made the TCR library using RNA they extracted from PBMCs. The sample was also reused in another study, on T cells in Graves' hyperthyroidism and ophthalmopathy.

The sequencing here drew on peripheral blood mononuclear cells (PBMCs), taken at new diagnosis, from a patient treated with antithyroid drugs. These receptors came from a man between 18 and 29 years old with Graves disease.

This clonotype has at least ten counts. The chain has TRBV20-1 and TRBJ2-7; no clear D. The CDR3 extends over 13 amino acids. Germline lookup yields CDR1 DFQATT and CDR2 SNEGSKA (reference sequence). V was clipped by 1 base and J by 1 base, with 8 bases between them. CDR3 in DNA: TGCAGTGCTAGAGCCCTTACATCCTACGAGCAGTACTTC. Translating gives CSARALTSYEQYF.

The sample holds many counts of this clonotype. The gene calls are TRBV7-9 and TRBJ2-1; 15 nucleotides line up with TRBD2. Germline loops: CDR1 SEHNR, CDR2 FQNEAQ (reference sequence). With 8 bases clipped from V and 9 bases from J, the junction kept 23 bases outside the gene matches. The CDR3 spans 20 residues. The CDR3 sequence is CASQTGGTSGRPPRGSEQFF. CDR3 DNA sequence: TGTGCCAGCCAAACCGGAGGGACTAGCGGGAGGCCACCCCGGGGGAGTGAGCAGTTCTTC. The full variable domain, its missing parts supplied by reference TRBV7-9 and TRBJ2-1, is DTGVSQNPRHKITKRGQNVTFRCDPISEHNRLYWYRQTLGQGPEFLTYFQNEAQLEKSRLLSDRFSAERPKGSFSTLEIQRTEQGDSAMYLCASQTGGTSGRPPRGSEQFFGPGTRLTVL.